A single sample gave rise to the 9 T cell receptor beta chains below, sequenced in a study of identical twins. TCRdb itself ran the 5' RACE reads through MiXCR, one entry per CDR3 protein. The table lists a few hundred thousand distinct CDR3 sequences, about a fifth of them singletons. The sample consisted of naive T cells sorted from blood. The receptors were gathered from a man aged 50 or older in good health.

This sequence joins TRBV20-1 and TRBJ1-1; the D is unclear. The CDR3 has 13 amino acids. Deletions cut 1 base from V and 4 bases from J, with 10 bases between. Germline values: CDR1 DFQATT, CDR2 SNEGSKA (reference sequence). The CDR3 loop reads CSARGTATTEAFF. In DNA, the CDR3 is TGCAGTGCTAGAGGAACGGCCACCACTGAAGCTTTCTTT.

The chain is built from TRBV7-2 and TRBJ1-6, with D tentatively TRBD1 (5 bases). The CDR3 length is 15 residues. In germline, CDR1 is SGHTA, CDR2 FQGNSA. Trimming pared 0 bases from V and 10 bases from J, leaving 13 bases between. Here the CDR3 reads CASSLAGRVGSPLHF. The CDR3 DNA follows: TGTGCCAGCAGCTTAGCGGGCAGGGTTGGGTCACCCCTCCACTTT.

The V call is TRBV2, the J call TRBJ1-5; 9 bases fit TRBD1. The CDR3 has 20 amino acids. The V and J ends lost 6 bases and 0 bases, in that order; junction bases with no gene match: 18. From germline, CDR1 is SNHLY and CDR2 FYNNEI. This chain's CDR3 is CASSDPTGGEGAYSNQPQHF. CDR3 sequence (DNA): TGTGCCAGCAGCGATCCAACAGGGGGCGAAGGTGCGTATAGCAATCAGCCCCAGCATTTT.

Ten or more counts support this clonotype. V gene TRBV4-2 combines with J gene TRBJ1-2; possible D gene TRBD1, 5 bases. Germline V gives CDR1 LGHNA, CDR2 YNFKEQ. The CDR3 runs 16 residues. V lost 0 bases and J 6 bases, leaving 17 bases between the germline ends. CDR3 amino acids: CASSQDGTLKKDGYTF. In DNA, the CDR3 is TGTGCCAGCAGCCAAGATGGGACTTTAAAGAAAGATGGCTACACCTTC.

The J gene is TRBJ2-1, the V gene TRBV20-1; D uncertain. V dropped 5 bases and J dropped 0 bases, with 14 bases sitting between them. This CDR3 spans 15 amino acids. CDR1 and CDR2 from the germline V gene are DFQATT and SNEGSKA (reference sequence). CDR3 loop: CSAERLESSYNEQFF. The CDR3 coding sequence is TGCAGTGCTGAGAGACTGGAGAGCTCCTACAATGAGCAGTTCTTC.

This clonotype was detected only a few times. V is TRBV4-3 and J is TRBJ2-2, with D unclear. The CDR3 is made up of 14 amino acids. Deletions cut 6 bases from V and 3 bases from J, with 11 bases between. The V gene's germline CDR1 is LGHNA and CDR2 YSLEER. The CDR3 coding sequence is TGCGCCAGCAGTTATACTTGGGACACCGGGGAGCTGTTTTTT. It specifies CASSYTWDTGELFF.

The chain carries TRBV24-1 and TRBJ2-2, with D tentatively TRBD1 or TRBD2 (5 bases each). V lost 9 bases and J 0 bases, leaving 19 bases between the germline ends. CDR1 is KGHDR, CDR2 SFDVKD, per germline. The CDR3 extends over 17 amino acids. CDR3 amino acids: CATQGVYSGSNTGELFF. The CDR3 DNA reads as TGTGCCACCCAGGGAGTCTACAGCGGATCGAACACCGGGGAGCTGTTTTTT.

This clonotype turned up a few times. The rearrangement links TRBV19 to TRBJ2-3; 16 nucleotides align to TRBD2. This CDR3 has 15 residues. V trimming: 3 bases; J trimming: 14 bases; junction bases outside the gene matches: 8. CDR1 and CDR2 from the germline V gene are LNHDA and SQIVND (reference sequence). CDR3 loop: CASSMGLAGGPAPYF. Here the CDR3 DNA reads TGTGCCAGTAGTATGGGACTAGCGGGGGGGCCCGCCCCGTATTTT. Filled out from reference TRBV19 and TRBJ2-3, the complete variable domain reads DGGITQSPKYLFRKEGQNVTLSCEQNLNHDAMYWYRQDPGQGLRLIYYSQIVNDFQKGDIAEGYSVSREKKESFPLTVTSAQKNPTAFYLCASSMGLAGGPAPYFGPGTRLTVL.

The CDR3 sequence: CSASSGANYGYTF. In DNA form, the CDR3 reads TGCAGTGCTAGTTCAGGGGCTAACTATGGCTACACCTTC. This chain uses TRBV20-1 with TRBJ1-2, with D maybe TRBD1 (6 bases). Trimming cost V 3 bases and J 0 bases, with 8 bases left between them. Looked up from germline, CDR1 is DFQATT and CDR2 is SNEGSKA (reference sequence). This CDR3 comprises 13 residues.